A single TCR beta chain is shown here with its context. The data derive from a study of blood T cell repertoires in COVID-19. Study-level background: Researchers got acute and convalescent COVID-19 samples from the United States, Italy and Spain. T cells, B-cell-depleted T cells, or PBMCs provided the cDNA or gDNA that served as material.

The CDR3 is made up of 14 amino acids. Germline CDR1 SGHNT, CDR2 YENEEA. V was cut by 2 bases and J by 5 bases, with 13 bases left in between. Per the original methods: Researchers report that nucleated cell counts were estimated from reference gene primer amplification. Produced via immunoSEQ multiplex PCR; TCRdb's table is partial and in-frame only. The D gene and trimming were derived from the DNA, and the V and J assignments and clone size from that table. Here the sample spans 40,000 to 60,000 clones, roughly 84% being singletons. Sequencing was performed on peripheral blood. This receptor was obtained from a man older than 75 with active COVID-19. V gene TRBV11-3 combines with J gene TRBJ2-7; no clear D. The CDR3 loop reads CASSLMAQSHEQYF. DNA for the CDR3: TGTGCCAGCAGCTTAATGGCACAGAGCCACGAGCAGTACTTC.